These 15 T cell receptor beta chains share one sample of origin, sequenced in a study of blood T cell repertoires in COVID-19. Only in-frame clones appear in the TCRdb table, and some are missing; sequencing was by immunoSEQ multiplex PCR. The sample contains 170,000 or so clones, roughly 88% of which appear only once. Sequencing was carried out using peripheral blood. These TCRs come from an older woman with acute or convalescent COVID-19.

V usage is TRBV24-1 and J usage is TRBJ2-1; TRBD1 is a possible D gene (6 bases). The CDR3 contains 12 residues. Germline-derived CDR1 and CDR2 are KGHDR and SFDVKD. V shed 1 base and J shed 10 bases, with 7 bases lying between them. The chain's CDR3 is CATSDFDREQFF. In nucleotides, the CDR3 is TGTGCCACCAGTGATTTCGACAGGGAGCAGTTCTTC.

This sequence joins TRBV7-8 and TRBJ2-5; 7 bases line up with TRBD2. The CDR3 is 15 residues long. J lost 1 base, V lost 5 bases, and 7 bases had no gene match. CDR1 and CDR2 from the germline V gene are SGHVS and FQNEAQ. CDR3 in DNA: TGTGCCAGCAGCACCAATGGACTAGTCCAAGAGACCCAGTACTTC. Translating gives CASSTNGLVQETQYF.

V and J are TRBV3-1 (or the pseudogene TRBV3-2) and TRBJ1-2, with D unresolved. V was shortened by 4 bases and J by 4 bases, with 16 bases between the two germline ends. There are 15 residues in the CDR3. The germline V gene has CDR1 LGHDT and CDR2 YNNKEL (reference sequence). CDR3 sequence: CASSPRYNKLYGYTF. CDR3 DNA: TGTGCCAGCAGCCCAAGATATAATAAACTCTATGGCTACACCTTC.

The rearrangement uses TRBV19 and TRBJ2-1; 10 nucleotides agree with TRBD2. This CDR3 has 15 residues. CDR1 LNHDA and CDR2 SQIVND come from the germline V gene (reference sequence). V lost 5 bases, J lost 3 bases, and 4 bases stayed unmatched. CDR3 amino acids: CASSERGGLYNEQFF. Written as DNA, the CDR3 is TGTGCCAGTAGTGAGCGGGGGGGCCTCTACAATGAGCAGTTCTTC.

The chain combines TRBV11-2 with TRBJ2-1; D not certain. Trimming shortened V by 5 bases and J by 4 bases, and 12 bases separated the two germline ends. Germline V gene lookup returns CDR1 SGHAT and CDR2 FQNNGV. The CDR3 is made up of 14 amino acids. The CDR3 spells CASSPDWIYNEQFF. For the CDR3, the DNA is TGTGCCAGCAGCCCTGACTGGATATACAATGAGCAGTTCTTC.

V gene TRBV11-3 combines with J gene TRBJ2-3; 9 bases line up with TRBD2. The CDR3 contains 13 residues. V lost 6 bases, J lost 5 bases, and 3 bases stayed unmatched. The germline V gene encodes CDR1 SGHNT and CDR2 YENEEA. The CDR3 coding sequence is TGTGCCAGCAGGAGCGGGGGGAAAGATACGCAGTATTTT. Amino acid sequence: CASRSGGKDTQYF.

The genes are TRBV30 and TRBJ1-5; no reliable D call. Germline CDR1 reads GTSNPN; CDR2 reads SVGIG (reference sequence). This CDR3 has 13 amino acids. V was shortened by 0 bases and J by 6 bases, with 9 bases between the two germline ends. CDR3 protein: CAWSVRGTQPQHF. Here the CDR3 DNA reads TGTGCCTGGAGTGTTCGGGGAACTCAGCCCCAGCATTTT. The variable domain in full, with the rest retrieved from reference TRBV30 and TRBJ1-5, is SQTIHQWPATLVQPVGSPLSLECTVEGTSNPNLYWYRQAAGRGLQLLFYSVGIGQISSEVPQNLSASRPQDRQFILSSKKLLLSDSGFYLCAWSVRGTQPQHFGDGTRLSIL.

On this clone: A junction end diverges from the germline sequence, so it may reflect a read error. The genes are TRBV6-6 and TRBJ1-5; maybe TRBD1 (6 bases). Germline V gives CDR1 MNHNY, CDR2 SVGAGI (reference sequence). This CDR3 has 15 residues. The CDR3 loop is CASSYSGASNQPQHF. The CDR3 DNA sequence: TGTGCCAGCAGCTACTCAGGGGCAAGCAATCAGCCCCAGCATTTT.

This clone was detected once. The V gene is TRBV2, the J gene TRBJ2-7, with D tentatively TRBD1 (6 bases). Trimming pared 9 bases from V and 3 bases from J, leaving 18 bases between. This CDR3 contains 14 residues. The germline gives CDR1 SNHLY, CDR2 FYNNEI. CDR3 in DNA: TGTGCCAGTTCTGGGGGCAGGGCAGGCTACGAGCAGTACTTC. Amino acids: CASSGGRAGYEQYF.

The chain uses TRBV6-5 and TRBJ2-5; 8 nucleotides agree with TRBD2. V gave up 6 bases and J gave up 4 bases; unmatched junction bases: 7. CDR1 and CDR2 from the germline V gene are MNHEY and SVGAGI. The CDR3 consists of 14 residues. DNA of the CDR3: TGTGCCAGCAGACCCGGGGGGGGCAGAGAGACCCAGTACTTC. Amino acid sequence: CASRPGGGRETQYF.

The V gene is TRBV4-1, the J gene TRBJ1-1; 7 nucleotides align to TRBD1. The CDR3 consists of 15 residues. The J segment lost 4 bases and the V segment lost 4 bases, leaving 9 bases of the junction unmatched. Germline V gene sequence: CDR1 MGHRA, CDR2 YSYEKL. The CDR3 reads CASSLTLGTVTEAFF. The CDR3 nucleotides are TGCGCCAGCAGCCTTACCCTCGGGACAGTCACTGAAGCTTTCTTT.

The CDR3 protein is CASRGVWAGQETQYF. Written as DNA, the CDR3 is TGCGCCAGCAGGGGAGTGTGGGCAGGACAAGAGACCCAGTACTTC. The gene calls are TRBV5-1 and TRBJ2-5, with D maybe TRBD2 (5 bases). Germline values: CDR1 SGHRS, CDR2 YFSETQ. V was pared by 5 bases and J by 2 bases, with 16 bases between. The length of the CDR3 is 15 residues.

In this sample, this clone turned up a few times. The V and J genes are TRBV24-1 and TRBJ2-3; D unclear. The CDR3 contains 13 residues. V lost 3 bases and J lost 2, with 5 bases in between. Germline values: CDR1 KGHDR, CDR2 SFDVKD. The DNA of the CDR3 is TGTGCCACCAGTGATCTTATCACAGATACGCAGTATTTT. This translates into CATSDLITDTQYF.

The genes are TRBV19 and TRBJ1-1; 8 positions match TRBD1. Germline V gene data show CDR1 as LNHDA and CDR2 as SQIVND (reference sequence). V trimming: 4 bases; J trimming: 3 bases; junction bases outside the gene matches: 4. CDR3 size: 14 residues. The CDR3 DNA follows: TGTGCCAGTAGTACAGGGGGCTATCACACTGAAGCTTTCTTT. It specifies CASSTGGYHTEAFF.

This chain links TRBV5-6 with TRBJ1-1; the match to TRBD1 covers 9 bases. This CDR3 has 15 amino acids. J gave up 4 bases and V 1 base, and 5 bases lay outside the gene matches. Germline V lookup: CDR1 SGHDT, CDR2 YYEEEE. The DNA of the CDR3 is TGTGCCAGCAGCTTGAACAGGGGGCGGATCACTGAAGCTTTCTTT. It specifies CASSLNRGRITEAFF.